This T cell receptor beta chain was sequenced during a study of beta chain features in type 1 diabetes. Reverse transcription of all isolated RNA meant that expressed TCRB transcripts were sequenced. Produced via immunoSEQ multiplex PCR; TCRdb's table is partial and in-frame only. The table includes around 430,000 clones, approximately 30% detected once. The table lists this clone with a few counts. What it recognizes is unknown. Overall study results and limits: Patients with type 1 diabetes showed fewer VDJ junction insertions and more deletions.

Sequences were obtained from naive CD4+ T cells from blood. The receptor's source is a man younger than 30 in good health.

Here the CDR3 DNA reads TGTGCCAGCAGTGAAGCGCCGGTCGCTGGGGCCAACGTCCTGACTTTC. Translated: CASSEAPVAGANVLTF. This chain joins TRBV25-1 and TRBJ2-6; no firm D call. The CDR3 has 16 amino acids. Per the germline V gene, CDR1 is MGHDK and CDR2 is SYGVNS. The V end lost 2 bases, the J end lost 2 bases, and 10 bases lay between the germline ends. Full variable domain (remainder filled in from reference TRBV25-1 and TRBJ2-6): EADIYQTPRYLVIGTGKKITLECSQTMGHDKMYWYQQDPGMELHLIHYSYGVNSTEKGDLSSESTVSRIRTEHFPLTLESARPSHTSQYLCASSEAPVAGANVLTFGAGSRLTVL.